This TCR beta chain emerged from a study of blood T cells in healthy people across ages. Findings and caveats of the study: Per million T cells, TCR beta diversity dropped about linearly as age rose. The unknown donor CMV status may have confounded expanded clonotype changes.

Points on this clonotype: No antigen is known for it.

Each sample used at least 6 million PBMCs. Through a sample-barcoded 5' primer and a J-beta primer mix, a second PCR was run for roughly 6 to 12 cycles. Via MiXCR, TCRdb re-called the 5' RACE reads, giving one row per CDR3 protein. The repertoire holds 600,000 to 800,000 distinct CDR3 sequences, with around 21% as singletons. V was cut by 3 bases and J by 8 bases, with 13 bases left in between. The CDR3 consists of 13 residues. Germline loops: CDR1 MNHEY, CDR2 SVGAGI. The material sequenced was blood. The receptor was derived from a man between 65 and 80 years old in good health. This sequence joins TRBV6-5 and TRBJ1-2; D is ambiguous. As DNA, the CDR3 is TGTGCCAGCAGTTATGGACGGCGTGGGGGCTACACCTTC. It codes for CASSYGRRGGYTF.